The TCR beta chain under discussion was sequenced for a study of T cell changes during pregnancy in multiple sclerosis (dated by TCRdb to the late 2010s). Turning to the overall study: The study examined how the T cell repertoire changed over the course of pregnancy in women with multiple sclerosis.

The protocol used for the library was the immunoSEQ multiplex PCR assay. TCRdb stores this immuneACCESS table with in-frame sequences only. Part of the clones is absent; in the studies checked, under half of the shortfall reflects unresolved V genes, and no reason is known for the rest. In this sample the table shows roughly 100,000 clones, around 90% of which occur a single time. In total, the top ten clones hold roughly 1.5% of the sample. Spanning cysteine to phenylalanine, the CDR3 consists of 16 amino acids. Just CDR3 DNA is preserved here, 48 bases in frame from base 1. Reading the germline V gene gives CDR1 SGDLS and CDR2 YYNGEE. A distance of 19 bases separates the germline ends of V and J, which lose 3 bases and 7 bases respectively. Note on this clone: Its target antigen remains unknown. Base qualities are not at hand, and no much larger clone is one base apart.

Source: peripheral blood, taken after pregnancy. The source is a female donor with multiple sclerosis, enrolled in a pregnancy study. Recombination linked TRBV9 to TRBJ1-4; the best D guess is TRBD1, with 6 bases matching. The CDR3 protein: CASSALLQGFFEKLFF. Read as DNA, the sequence is TGTGCCAGCAGCGCCCTCCTACAGGGTTTTTTTGAAAAACTGTTTTTT.